Detailed here is one T cell receptor (beta chain). The data were obtained in a study of OX40 agonist ivuxolimab in advanced cancers. Study at large: Patients received ivuxolimab, an intravenous treatment, every 2 weeks at 0.01 to 10 mg/kg. One patient with hepatocellular carcinoma and two with cutaneous melanoma, three in all, had partial responses.

Anyone with autoimmune disease history or systemic immunosuppression was excluded. The repertoire was sequenced with immunoSEQ multiplex PCR; TCRdb's copy has only in-frame clones and lacks some. The sample lists about 62,000 clones, more than 85% occurring once. The CDR3 is 14 amino acids. Per germline, CDR1 SGHVS and CDR2 FNYEAQ. Trimming removed 7 bases from V and 0 bases from J, with 13 bases in between. The specimen comprised CD4+ or CD8+ T cells sorted from blood, sampled in a trial of the OX40 agonist ivuxolimab. The clonotype was recovered from an adult with an advanced solid tumor such as melanoma, head and neck, liver or kidney cancer. The chain combines TRBV7-6 with TRBJ2-7; D may be TRBD2 (5 bases). This chain's CDR3 is CASNPSTSSYEQYF. The CDR3 DNA follows: TGTGCCAGCAACCCTAGCACCAGCTCCTACGAGCAGTACTTC. The full variable domain, its missing parts supplied by reference TRBV7-6 and TRBJ2-7, is GAGVSQSPRYKVTKRGQDVALRCDPISGHVSLYWYRQALGQGPEFLTYFNYEAQQDKSGLPNDRFSAERPEGSISTLTIQRTEQRDSAMYRCASNPSTSSYEQYFGPGTRLTVT.